This T cell receptor beta chain was documented in a study of T-cell memory formation after mild COVID-19. Study findings and constraints: Within pre-infection memory, some responding clones were found, suggesting cross-reactive memory joined. Clones contracting day 15 to 85 were balanced CD4/CD8; later expanders leaned CD4+.

Employing constant-segment primers, 5'RACE generated TCR alpha and TCR beta cDNA libraries bearing sample barcodes and UMIs. TCRdb independently ran MiXCR on the 5' RACE reads; one entry per CDR3 protein. This table has 150,000 or so distinct CDR3 sequences, roughly 15% appearing once. This CDR3 region has 13 residues. The germline V and J ends were trimmed by 3 bases and 3 bases, with 8 bases remaining between them. Germline-derived CDR1 and CDR2 are SEHNR and FQNEAQ (reference sequence). In the case of this clonotype: What it recognizes is unknown.

This clonotype was sampled from an adult woman who had mild COVID-19 (a few samples of this study predate the infection). Cell type and time point are not known. The genes are TRBV7-9 and TRBJ1-1, with D hard to call. The material sequenced was PBMCs or a T cell subset sorted from them (not recorded which). The CDR3 sequence is CASSLPEYTEAFF. CDR3 DNA sequence: TGTGCCAGCAGCTTGCCGGAGTACACTGAAGCTTTCTTT.